Below, one T cell receptor (beta chain) is given with its context. Its antigen remains unknown. Some clones are missing from TCRdb's copy, which holds only in-frame ones; the method was immunoSEQ multiplex PCR. The sample contains more than 30,000 clones, under 85% of which appear only once. This specimen belongs to a study of T cells in narcolepsy. For the study at large: Patients with NT1 or NT2 and healthy control donors were enrolled. The study's findings and limits: HCRT-specific and TRIB2-specific autoreactive clonotypes appeared among same-patient CSF and blood CD4+ clonotypes. Some memory CD4+ repertoires had no autoreactive clone sequences. Autoreactive clonotypes reportedly recurred in blood of same and different patients, not controls.

With 0 bases clipped from V and 4 bases from J, the junction kept 7 bases outside the gene matches. CDR3 size: 16 residues. Germline assignment: CDR1 MGHRA and CDR2 YSYEKL. This clonotype was sampled from a human donor in good health. Sequencing was done on a sample of memory (CD45RA-) CD4+ T cells from blood. V usage is TRBV4-1 and J usage is TRBJ1-2; 8 nucleotides line up with TRBD1. In DNA form, the CDR3 reads TGCGCCAGCAGCCAAGATCCGGGACAGGTTATCTATGGCTACACCTTC. This sequence encodes CASSQDPGQVIYGYTF.